The clone carrying this T cell receptor (beta chain) has ten or more counts. Antigen specificity is unknown. The data derive from a study of neurological immune-mediated disorders. CDR3 length: 13 amino acids. In germline, CDR1 is SGHKS, CDR2 YYEKEE (reference sequence). V lost 4 bases, J lost 9 bases, and 14 bases lay in between. The unsorted libraries were made from 2 million PBMCs kept at -80 C. The cDNA was generated through 5'RACE incorporating 10-nucleotide random UMIs. Each CDR3 protein gets one entry after TCRdb re-called the 5' RACE reads with MiXCR. The sample yields some 38,000 distinct CDR3 sequences, 3.8% seen once. Study results and limitations: There was no association between the multiple sclerosis repertoire cluster and any clinical or MRI feature. Across subjects, no CDR3 amino acid sequence appeared in expanded clones of more than one subject, a finding that suggested private repertoires in all groups.

The chain has TRBV5-5 and TRBJ2-1; TRBD2 is a possible D gene (5 bases). This clonotype was obtained from a man aged 25 to 40 with multiple sclerosis. The sample was PBMCs. In DNA, the CDR3 is TGTGCCAGCAGCCAAGACCCGGCGGGTGAGCAGTTCTTC. Protein: CASSQDPAGEQFF.